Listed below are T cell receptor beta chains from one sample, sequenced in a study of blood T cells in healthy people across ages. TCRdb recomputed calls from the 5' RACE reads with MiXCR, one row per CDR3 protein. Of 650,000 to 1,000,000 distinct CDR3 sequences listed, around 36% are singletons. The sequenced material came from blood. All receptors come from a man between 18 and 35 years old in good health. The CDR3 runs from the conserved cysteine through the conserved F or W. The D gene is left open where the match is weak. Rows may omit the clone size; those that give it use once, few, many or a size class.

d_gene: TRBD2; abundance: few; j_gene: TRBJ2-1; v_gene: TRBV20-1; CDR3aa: CSAPSGGADNEQFF; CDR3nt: TGCAGTGCTCCGAGCGGGGGGGCCGACAATGAGCAGTTCTTC
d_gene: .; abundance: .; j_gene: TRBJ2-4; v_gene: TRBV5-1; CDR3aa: CASSSEGNIQYF; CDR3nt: TGCGCCAGCAGCTCGGAGGGAAACATTCAGTACTTC
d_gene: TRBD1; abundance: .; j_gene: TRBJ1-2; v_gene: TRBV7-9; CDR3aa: CASNPGGLINGYTF; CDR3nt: TGTGCCAGCAACCCAGGGGGGTTAATTAATGGCTACACCTTC
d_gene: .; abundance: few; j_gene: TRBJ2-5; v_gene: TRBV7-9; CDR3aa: CASSLGGVEYQETQYF; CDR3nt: TGTGCCAGCAGCCTAGGGGGAGTCGAGTACCAAGAGACCCAGTACTTC
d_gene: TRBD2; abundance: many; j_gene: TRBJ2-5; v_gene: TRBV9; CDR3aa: CASSVAPRSGGEETQYF; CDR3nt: TGTGCCAGCAGCGTAGCCCCTCGGAGCGGGGGGGAAGAGACCCAGTACTTC
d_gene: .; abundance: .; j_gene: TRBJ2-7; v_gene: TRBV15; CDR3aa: CATSRDREAGSYEQYF; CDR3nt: TGTGCCACCAGCAGAGATAGGGAGGCTGGCTCCTACGAGCAGTACTTC
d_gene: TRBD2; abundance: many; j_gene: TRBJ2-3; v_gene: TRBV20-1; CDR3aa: CSARRELAGGPLTDTQYF; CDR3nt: TGCAGTGCTAGACGCGAGCTAGCGGGGGGCCCCCTCACAGATACGCAGTATTTT
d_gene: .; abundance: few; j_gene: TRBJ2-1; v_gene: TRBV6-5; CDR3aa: CASSRLDSYNEQFF; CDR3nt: TGTGCCAGCAGCCGTTTGGACTCCTACAATGAGCAGTTCTTC
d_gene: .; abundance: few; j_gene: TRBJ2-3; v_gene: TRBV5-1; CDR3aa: CASRDRTDTQYF; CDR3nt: TGCGCCAGCCGGGACCGCACAGATACGCAGTATTTT
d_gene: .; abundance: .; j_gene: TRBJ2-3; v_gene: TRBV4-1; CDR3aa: CASSLPRATSTDTQYF; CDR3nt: TGCGCCAGCAGCCTACCCAGGGCTACTAGCACAGATACGCAGTATTTT
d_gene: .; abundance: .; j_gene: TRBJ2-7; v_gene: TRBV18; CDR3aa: CASSCSEELDSSSYEQYF; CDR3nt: TGTGCCAGCTCATGTTCTGAGGAGTTGGACTCGAGCTCCTACGAGCAGTACTTC
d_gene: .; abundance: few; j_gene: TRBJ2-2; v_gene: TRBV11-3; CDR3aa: CASSLGTLTGELFF; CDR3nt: TGTGCCAGCAGCTTAGGGACACTCACCGGGGAGCTGTTTTTT
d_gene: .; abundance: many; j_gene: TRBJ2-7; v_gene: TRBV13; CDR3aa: CASSLGPGEQYF; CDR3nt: TGTGCCAGCAGCTTAGGACCGGGGGAGCAGTACTTC
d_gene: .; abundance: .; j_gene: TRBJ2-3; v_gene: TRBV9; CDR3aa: CASSAVPGPYSTDTQYF; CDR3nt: TGTGCCAGCAGCGCGGTGCCGGGGCCGTATAGCACAGATACGCAGTATTTT
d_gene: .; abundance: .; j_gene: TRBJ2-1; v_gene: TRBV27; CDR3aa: CASSRQSWNEQFF; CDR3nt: TGTGCCAGCAGTCGACAGAGTTGGAATGAGCAGTTCTTC
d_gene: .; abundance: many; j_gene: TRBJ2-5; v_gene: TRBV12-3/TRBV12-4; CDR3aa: CASSLGFQETQYF; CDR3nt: TGTGCCAGCAGTTTAGGATTCCAAGAGACCCAGTACTTC
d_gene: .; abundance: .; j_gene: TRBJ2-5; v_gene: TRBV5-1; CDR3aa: CASSLDVSETQYF; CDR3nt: TGCGCCAGCAGCTTGGATGTTTCCGAGACCCAGTACTTC
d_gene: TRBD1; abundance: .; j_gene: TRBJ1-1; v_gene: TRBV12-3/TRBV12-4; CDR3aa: CASSPSTGGIEAFF; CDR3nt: TGTGCCAGCAGTCCGTCCACAGGGGGCATTGAAGCTTTCTTT
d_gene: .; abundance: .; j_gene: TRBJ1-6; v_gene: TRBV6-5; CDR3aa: CASSYQGSETHHF; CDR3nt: TGTGCCAGCAGTTACCAAGGCTCGGAAACCCACCACTTT
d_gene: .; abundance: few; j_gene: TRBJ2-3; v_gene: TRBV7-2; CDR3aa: CASSSWTASTDTQYF; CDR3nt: TGTGCCAGCAGCTCTTGGACAGCTAGCACAGATACGCAGTATTTT
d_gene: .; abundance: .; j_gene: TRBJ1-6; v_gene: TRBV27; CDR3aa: CASSGSQRYNSPLHF; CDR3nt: TGTGCCAGCAGTGGGAGTCAAAGATATAATTCACCCCTCCACTTT
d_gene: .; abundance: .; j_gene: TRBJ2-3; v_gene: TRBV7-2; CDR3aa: CASSLVPLSGEDTQYF; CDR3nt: TGTGCCAGCAGCTTAGTCCCCCTATCGGGAGAAGATACGCAGTATTTT
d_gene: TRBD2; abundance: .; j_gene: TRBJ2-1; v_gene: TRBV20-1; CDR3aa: CSARDLGLAGGNEQFF; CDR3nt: TGCAGTGCTAGAGATCTAGGACTAGCGGGGGGCAATGAGCAGTTCTTC
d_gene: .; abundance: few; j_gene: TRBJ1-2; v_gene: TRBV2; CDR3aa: CASIEGGNYGYTF; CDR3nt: TGTGCCAGCATTGAGGGCGGTAACTATGGCTACACCTTC
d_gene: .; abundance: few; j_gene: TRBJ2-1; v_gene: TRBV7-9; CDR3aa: CASNRATSYNEQFF; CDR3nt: TGTGCCAGCAACCGCGCCACCAGCTACAATGAGCAGTTCTTC
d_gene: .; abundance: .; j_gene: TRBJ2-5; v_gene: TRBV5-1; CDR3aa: CASSLGDGFRVNEQYF; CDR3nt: TGCGCCAGCAGCTTGGGAGATGGGTTCAGGGTTAATGAGCAGTACTTC
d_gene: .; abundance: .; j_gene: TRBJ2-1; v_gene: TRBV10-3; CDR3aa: CATSEGIANEQFF; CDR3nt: TGTGCCACCAGTGAGGGGATCGCGAATGAGCAGTTCTTC
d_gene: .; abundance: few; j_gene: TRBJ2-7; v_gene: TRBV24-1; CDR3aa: CATSEVTGRTPSYEQYF; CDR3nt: TGTGCCACCAGTGAAGTTACAGGGAGGACACCCTCCTACGAGCAGTACTTC
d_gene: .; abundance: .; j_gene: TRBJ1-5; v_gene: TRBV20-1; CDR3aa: CSASSYNWAENQPQHF; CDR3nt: TGCAGTGCTAGTTCATATAATTGGGCCGAAAATCAGCCCCAGCATTTT
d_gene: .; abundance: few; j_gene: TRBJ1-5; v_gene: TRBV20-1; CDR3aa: CSAREGDQPQHF; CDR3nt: TGCAGTGCTAGAGAGGGTGACCAGCCCCAGCATTTT
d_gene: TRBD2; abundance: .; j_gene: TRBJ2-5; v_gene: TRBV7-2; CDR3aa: CASSPLAGAGETQYF; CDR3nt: TGTGCCAGCAGCCCACTAGCGGGGGCGGGAGAGACCCAGTACTTC
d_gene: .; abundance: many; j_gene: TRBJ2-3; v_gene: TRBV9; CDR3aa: CASSVAGRTDTQYF; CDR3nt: TGTGCCAGCAGCGTAGCCGGACGCACAGATACGCAGTATTTT
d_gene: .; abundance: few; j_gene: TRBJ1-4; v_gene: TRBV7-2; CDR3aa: CASSFPKTGTSHEKLFF; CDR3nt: TGTGCCAGCAGCTTCCCAAAAACCGGGACCTCCCATGAAAAACTGTTTTTT
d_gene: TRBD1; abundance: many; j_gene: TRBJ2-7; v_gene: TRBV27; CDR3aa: CASSGTGSYEQYF; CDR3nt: TGTGCCAGCTCCGGGACAGGCTCCTACGAGCAGTACTTC
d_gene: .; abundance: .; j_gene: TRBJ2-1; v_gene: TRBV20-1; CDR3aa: CSARGFQRSYNEQFF; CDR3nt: TGCAGTGCTAGAGGGTTCCAGCGCTCCTACAATGAGCAGTTCTTC
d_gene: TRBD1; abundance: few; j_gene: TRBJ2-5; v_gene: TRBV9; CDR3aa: CASSVEWDRDQETQYF; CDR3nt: TGTGCCAGCAGCGTAGAGTGGGACAGGGATCAAGAGACCCAGTACTTC
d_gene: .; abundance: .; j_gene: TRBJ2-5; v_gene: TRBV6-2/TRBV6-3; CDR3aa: CASSPNGGLETQYF; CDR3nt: TGTGCCAGCAGTCCCAACGGGGGCTTAGAGACCCAGTACTTC
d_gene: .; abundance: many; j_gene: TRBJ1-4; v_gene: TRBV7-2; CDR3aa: CASSLAGNRVGEKLFF; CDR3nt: TGTGCCAGCAGCTTAGCGGGGAACAGGGTTGGCGAAAAACTGTTTTTT
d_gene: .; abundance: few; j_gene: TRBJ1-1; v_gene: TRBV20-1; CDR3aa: CSARDAGMSENTEAFF; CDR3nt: TGCAGTGCTAGAGATGCAGGGATGTCAGAGAACACTGAAGCTTTCTTT
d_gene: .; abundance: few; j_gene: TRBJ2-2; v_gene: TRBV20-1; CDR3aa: CSATKGLSNTGELFF; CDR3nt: TGCAGTGCTACCAAGGGGCTCTCGAACACCGGGGAGCTGTTTTTT
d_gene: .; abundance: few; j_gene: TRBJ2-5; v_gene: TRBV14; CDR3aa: CASSPLEGGQETQYF; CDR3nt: TGTGCCAGCAGCCCTCTAGAGGGGGGGCAAGAGACCCAGTACTTC
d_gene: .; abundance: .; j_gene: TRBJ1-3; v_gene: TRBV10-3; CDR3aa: CAISEARGRSLDTGNTIYF; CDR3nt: TGTGCCATCAGTGAGGCTCGTGGACGCTCACTTGATACTGGAAACACCATATATTTT
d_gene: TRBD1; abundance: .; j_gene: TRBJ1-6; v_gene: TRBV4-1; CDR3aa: CATRTGGSPLHF; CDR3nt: TGCGCCACCAGGACAGGGGGATCACCCCTCCACTTT
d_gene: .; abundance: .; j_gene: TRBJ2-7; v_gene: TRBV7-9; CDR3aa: CASSSTDNYEQYF; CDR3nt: TGTGCCAGCAGCTCGACCGACAACTACGAGCAGTACTTC
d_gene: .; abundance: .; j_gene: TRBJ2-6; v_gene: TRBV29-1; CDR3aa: CSVEDRDTRSGVNVPTF; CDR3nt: TGCAGCGTTGAAGATCGGGACACCCGCTCTGGGGTCAACGTCCCGACTTTC